The next 14 T cell receptor beta chains were all read from a single sample in a study of T-cell reconstitution after alpha-beta-depleted transplantation in children. Construction of the TCRbeta library involved unique molecular identifiers. Using its own MiXCR run on the PCR reads, TCRdb lists one record per CDR3 protein. The sample carries some 640,000 distinct CDR3 sequences, 16% recorded once. Sequences were derived from PBMCs from the stem cell graft donor, sampled from the stem cell graft. Receptors were obtained from a human donor who donated a stem cell graft to a child with acute myeloid leukemia.

As for this clonotype: Being one base from a much bigger clone, this may be a read error. This chain joins TRBV7-9 and TRBJ1-1; D is ambiguous. CDR3 length equals 16 residues. V gave up 5 bases and J gave up 0 bases, with 16 bases separating them. The germline V gene has CDR1 SEHNR and CDR2 FQNEAQ (reference sequence). Here the CDR3 DNA reads TGTGCCAGCAGCCGAAGCCAAGGGAGAGTGAACACTGAAGCTTTCTTT. Residues: CASSRSQGRVNTEAFF. The full variable domain, with the rest looked up from reference TRBV7-9 and TRBJ1-1, is DTGVSQNPRHKITKRGQNVTFRCDPISEHNRLYWYRQTLGQGPEFLTYFQNEAQLEKSRLLSDRFSAERPKGSFSTLEIQRTEQGDSAMYLCASSRSQGRVNTEAFFGQGTRLTVV.

This chain links TRBV12-3 or TRBV12-4 with TRBJ2-1, with a possible D match to TRBD2 (5 bases). The CDR3 loop spans 15 amino acids. V lost 2 bases to trimming and J lost 2 bases, with 10 bases between them. CDR3 sequence (DNA): TGTGCCAGCAGTTTATATCTCGGGGCCTACAATGAGCAGTTCTTC. Its protein is CASSLYLGAYNEQFF.

The chain links TRBV9 to TRBJ1-1, with TRBD1 matching over 10 bases. The CDR3 is made up of 15 amino acids. V dropped 4 bases and J dropped 4; count of bases not matched to a gene: 7. Looked up from germline, CDR1 is SGDLS and CDR2 is YYNGEE. The CDR3 DNA sequence: TGTGCCAGCAGCCCTAGGACAGGGGGGATCACTGAAGCTTTCTTT. It translates to CASSPRTGGITEAFF.

The sample holds a few counts of this clonotype. CDR3 sequence reads: CASSFSTRMYF. CDR3 DNA: TGTGCCAGCAGTTTTTCCACCCGAATGTATTTT. The chain combines TRBV12-3 or TRBV12-4 with TRBJ2-3; D remains ambiguous. The CDR3 runs to 11 residues. Trimming took 3 bases from V and 14 from J, leaving 12 bases between them.

This clonotype was detected ten times or more. The chain has TRBV20-1 and TRBJ2-3; D is possibly TRBD1 (6 bases). The CDR3 runs 14 residues. With 5 bases removed from V and 1 base from J, the gap between germline ends came to 13 bases. In germline, CDR1 is DFQATT, CDR2 SNEGSKA (reference sequence). CDR3 nucleotides: TGCAGTGCTTACCCAGGGGCCGGCACAGATACGCAGTATTTT. Translating it yields CSAYPGAGTDTQYF.

This rearrangement joins TRBV5-6 to TRBJ1-2; 7 nucleotides agree with TRBD1. The CDR3 runs to 16 residues. CDR1 SGHDT and CDR2 YYEEEE come from the germline V gene. V lost 3 bases and J lost 6; bases outside the gene matches: 14. The CDR3 DNA is TGTGCCAGCAGCTCCTCGCCCCTAGGGACAGAGCATGGCTACACCTTC. Protein sequence: CASSSSPLGTEHGYTF.

The CDR3, as DNA: TGTGCCAGCAGCGACCGAGGCCGCTTAAACACCGGGGAGCTGTTTTTT. Protein sequence: CASSDRGRLNTGELFF. The chain joins TRBV11-2 to TRBJ2-2; D is unclear. The CDR3 spans 16 residues. Germline CDR1 and CDR2: SGHAT and FQNNGV. Trimming took off 5 bases at V and 2 bases at J, with 15 bases between the two ends.

The chain uses TRBV2 and TRBJ1-1; possible D gene TRBD1, 5 bases. This CDR3 has 14 amino acids. The V gene's germline CDR1 is SNHLY and CDR2 FYNNEI. The V end was cut by 6 bases, the J end by 3 bases, with 14 bases between. The CDR3 loop is CASSAGGVDTEAFF. The CDR3 DNA follows: TGTGCCAGCAGCGCCGGGGGGGTTGACACTGAAGCTTTCTTT.

A few counts support this clonotype. The chain is built from TRBV7-9 and TRBJ2-1, with 7 bases aligning to TRBD1. The CDR3 has 15 amino acids. V shed 5 bases, J shed 8 bases, and the junction held 12 bases outside the gene matches. Germline loops: CDR1 SEHNR, CDR2 FQNEAQ (reference sequence). CDR3: CASSPGRQGVHEQFF. The CDR3 DNA follows: TGTGCCAGCAGCCCAGGAAGGCAGGGGGTCCATGAGCAGTTCTTC. The full variable domain, rest sourced from reference TRBV7-9 and TRBJ2-1, is DTGVSQNPRHKITKRGQNVTFRCDPISEHNRLYWYRQTLGQGPEFLTYFQNEAQLEKSRLLSDRFSAERPKGSFSTLEIQRTEQGDSAMYLCASSPGRQGVHEQFFGPGTRLTVL.

This clonotype has a handful of counts. This sequence joins TRBV15 and TRBJ2-2, with 8 bases lining up with TRBD1. Germline lookup yields CDR1 LNHNV and CDR2 YYDKDF (reference sequence). V lost 6 bases to trimming and J lost 0 bases; unmatched junction nucleotides: 12. CDR3 length equals 18 residues. CDR3 residues: CATSDSPDRATNTGELFF. DNA of the CDR3: TGTGCCACCAGTGACAGTCCGGACAGGGCAACGAACACCGGGGAGCTGTTTTTT.

Many counts were recorded for this clonotype. The CDR3 region has the DNA TGCAGCGTTGAGACAGCCTCTAACTATGGCTACACCTTC. This codes for CSVETASNYGYTF. The chain links TRBV29-1 to TRBJ1-2, with a weak D call TRBD1 (5 bases). CDR3 length: 13 amino acids. V lost 3 bases to trimming and J lost 0 bases, with 8 bases between them. The germline gives CDR1 SQVTM, CDR2 ANQGSEA.

This clonotype occurred many times. This chain uses TRBV12-3 or TRBV12-4 with TRBJ2-3, with D hard to call. The CDR3 covers 15 residues. The V end lost 3 bases, the J end lost 0 bases, and 10 bases lay between the germline ends. CDR3 sequence (DNA): TGTGCCAGCAGTTTGATGGACCGAAGCACAGATACGCAGTATTTT. Encoded protein: CASSLMDRSTDTQYF.

Comment on this clonotype: This sequence may be a read error, since a much larger clone differs from it by one base. The chain uses TRBV5-6 and TRBJ1-2; 10 nucleotides align to TRBD1. The CDR3 spans 17 residues. Looked up from germline, CDR1 is SGHDT and CDR2 is YYEEEE. As DNA, the CDR3 is TGTGCCAGCAGCTCACCTGGACAGGGGGGACCTAACCATGGCTACACCTTC. It is translated as CASSSPGQGGPNHGYTF.

The CDR3: CAWSKGEASEAFF. CDR3 DNA sequence: TGTGCCTGGAGTAAGGGGGAAGCGAGTGAAGCTTTCTTT. V usage is TRBV30 and J usage is TRBJ1-1; weak D call: TRBD1 (6 bases). CDR3 length equals 13 residues. Germline CDR1 and CDR2: GTSNPN and SVGIG (reference sequence). V gave up 2 bases and J gave up 7 bases, with 14 bases separating them.